This T cell receptor (beta chain) was identified during a study of T-cell reconstitution after alpha-beta-depleted transplantation in children. Preparation of the TCRbeta library used unique molecular identifiers. TCRdb re-derived calls from the PCR reads in MiXCR, one entry per CDR3 protein. The data hold 500,000 or so distinct CDR3 sequences, with about 31% observed a single time. CDR1 is MNHNS, CDR2 SASEGT, per germline. This CDR3 is built from 14 residues. Trimming took 4 bases from V and 8 from J; bases not matched to a gene: 3. V gene TRBV6-1 combines with J gene TRBJ2-7; 15 bases map to TRBD2. This sequence was found in a human donor who donated a stem cell graft to a child with aplastic anemia. The sample was PBMCs from the stem cell graft donor, taken from the stem cell graft. CDR3 residues: CASSGGLAGGQQYF. The CDR3 nucleotides are TGTGCCAGCAGTGGGGGACTAGCGGGAGGACAGCAGTACTTC.